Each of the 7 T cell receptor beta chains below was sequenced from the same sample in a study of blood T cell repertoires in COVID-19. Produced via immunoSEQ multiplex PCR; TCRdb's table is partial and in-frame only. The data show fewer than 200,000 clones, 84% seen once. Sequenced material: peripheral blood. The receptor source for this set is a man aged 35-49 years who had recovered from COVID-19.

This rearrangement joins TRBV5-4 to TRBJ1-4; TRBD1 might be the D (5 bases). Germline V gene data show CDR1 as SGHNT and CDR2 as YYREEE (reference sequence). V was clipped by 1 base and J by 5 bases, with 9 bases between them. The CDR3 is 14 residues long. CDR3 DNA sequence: TGTGCCAGCAGCTTGAAGACAGTGAATGAAAAACTGTTTTTT. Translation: CASSLKTVNEKLFF.

The CDR3 sequence is CASSYFPTGKGEKLFF. CDR3 bases: TGCGCCAGCAGCTATTTCCCGACAGGGAAGGGTGAAAAACTGTTTTTT. This chain links TRBV4-3 with TRBJ1-4; 7 positions match TRBD1. The CDR3 consists of 16 residues. V shed 5 bases and J 7 bases; nucleotides not matched to a gene: 13. CDR1 and CDR2 (germline): LGHNA, YSLEER.

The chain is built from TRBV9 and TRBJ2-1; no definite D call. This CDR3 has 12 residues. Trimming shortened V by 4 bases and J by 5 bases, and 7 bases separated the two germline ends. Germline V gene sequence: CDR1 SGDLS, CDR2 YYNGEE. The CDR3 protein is CASSFQDNEQFF. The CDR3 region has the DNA TGTGCCAGCAGCTTTCAGGACAATGAGCAGTTCTTC. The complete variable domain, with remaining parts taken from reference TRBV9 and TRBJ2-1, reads DSGVTQTPKHLITATGQRVTLRCSPRSGDLSVYWYQQSLDQGLQFLIQYYNGEERAKGNILERFSAQQFPDLHSELNLSSLELGDSALYFCASSFQDNEQFFGPGTRLTVL.

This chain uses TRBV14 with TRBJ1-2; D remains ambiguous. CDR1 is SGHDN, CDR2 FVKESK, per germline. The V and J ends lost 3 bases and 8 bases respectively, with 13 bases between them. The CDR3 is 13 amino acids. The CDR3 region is CASSQNQAGGYTF. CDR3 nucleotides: TGTGCCAGCAGCCAGAACCAAGCGGGGGGCTACACCTTC.

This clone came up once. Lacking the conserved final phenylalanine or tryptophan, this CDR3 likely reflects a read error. CDR3 DNA: TGTGCCAGCAGCTTAGACCCGGACAGGGTGCACTATGGCTACACCCTC. Encoded protein: CASSLDPDRVHYGYTL. The V and J genes are TRBV7-2 and TRBJ1-2, with 8 bases lining up with TRBD1. This CDR3 has 16 amino acids. The junction had 7 bases not matched to a gene; V was cut back by 1 base and J by 3 bases. Germline V gene lookup returns CDR1 SGHTA and CDR2 FQGNSA.

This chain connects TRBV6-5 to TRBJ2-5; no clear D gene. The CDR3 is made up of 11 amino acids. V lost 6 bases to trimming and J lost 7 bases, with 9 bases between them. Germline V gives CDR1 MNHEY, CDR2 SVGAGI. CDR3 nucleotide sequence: TGTGCCAGCAGCTTTCCGGGGACCCAGTACTTC. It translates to CASSFPGTQYF.

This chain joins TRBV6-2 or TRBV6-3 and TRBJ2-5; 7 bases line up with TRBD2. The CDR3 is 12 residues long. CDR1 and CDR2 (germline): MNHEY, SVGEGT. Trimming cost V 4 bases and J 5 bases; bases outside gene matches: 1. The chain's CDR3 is CASSWGGETQYF. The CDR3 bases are TGTGCCAGCAGTTGGGGGGGGGAGACCCAGTACTTC.